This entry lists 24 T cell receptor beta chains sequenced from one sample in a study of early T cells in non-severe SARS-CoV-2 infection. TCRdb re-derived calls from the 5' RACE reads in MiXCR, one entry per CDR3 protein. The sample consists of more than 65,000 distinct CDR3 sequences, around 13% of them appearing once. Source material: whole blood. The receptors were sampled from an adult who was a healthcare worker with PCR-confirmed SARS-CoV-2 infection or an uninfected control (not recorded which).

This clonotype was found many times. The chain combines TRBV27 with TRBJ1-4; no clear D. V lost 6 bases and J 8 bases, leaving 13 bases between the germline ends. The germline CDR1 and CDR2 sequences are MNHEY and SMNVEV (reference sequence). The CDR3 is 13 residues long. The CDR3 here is CASSQRLDEKLFF. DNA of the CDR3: TGTGCCAGCAGCCAAAGGCTCGACGAAAAACTGTTTTTT.

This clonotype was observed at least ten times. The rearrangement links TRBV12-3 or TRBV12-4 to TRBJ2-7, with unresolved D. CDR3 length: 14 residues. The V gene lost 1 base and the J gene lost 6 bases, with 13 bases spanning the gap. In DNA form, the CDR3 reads TGTGCCAGCAGTTTAGAACGGACCCTAGGCGAGCAGTACTTC. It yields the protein CASSLERTLGEQYF.

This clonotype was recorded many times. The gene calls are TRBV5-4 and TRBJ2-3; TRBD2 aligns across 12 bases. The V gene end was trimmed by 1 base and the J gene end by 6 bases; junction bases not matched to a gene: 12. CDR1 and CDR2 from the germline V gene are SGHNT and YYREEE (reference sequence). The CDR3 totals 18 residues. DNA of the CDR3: TGTGCCAGCAGCTTGTGGGGTGTAAGGACTAGCGGGACGGATACGCAGTATTTT. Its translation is CASSLWGVRTSGTDTQYF.

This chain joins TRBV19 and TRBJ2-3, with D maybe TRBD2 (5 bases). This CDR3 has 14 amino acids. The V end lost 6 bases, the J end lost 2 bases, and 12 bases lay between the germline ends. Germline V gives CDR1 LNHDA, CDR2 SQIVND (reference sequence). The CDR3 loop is CASRTSGPTDTQYF. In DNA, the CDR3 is TGTGCCAGTAGGACAAGCGGACCCACAGATACGCAGTATTTT.

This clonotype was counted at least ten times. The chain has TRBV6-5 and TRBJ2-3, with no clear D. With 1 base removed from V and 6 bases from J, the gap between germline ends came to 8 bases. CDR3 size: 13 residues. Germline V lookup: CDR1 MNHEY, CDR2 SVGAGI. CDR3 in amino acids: CASSYYLWDTQYF. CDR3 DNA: TGTGCCAGCAGTTACTACCTATGGGATACGCAGTATTTT.

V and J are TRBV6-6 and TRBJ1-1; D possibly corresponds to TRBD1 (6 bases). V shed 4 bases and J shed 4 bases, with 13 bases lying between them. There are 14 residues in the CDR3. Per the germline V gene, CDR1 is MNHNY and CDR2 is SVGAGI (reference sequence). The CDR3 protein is CASSSARGGTEAFF. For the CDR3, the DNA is TGTGCCAGCAGTTCCGCCCGAGGGGGCACTGAAGCTTTCTTT.

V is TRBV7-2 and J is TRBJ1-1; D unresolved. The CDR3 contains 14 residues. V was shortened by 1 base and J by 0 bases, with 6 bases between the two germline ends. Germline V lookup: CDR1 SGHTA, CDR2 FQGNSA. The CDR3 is CASSLDSVNTEAFF. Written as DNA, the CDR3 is TGTGCCAGCAGCTTAGACTCGGTGAACACTGAAGCTTTCTTT.

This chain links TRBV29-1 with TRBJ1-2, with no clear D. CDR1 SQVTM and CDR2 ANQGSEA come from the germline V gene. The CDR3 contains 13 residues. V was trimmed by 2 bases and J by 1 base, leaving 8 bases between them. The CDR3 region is CSVERTLNYGYTF. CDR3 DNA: TGCAGCGTTGAAAGGACGCTTAACTATGGCTACACCTTC.

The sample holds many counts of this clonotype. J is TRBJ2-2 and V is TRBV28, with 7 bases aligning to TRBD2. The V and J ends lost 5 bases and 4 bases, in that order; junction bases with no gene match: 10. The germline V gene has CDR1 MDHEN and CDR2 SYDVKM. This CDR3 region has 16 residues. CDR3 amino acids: CASSPSGGRTTGELFF. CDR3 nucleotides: TGTGCCAGCAGTCCCTCAGGCGGGAGAACCACCGGGGAGCTGTTTTTT.

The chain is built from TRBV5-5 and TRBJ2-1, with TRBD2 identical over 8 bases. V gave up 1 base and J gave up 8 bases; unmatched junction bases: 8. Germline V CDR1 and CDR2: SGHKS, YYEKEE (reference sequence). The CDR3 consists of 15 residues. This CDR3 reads CASSLFRLAFDEQFF. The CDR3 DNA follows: TGTGCCAGCAGCTTGTTCCGACTAGCGTTCGATGAGCAGTTCTTC.

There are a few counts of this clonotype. DNA for the CDR3: TGTGCCAGCAGCTTAGGAGGAGGGAGGGGCAATCAGCCCCAGCATTTT. Translation: CASSLGGGRGNQPQHF. The chain couples TRBV7-9 to TRBJ1-5, with no clear D. Trimming removed 1 base at V and 2 bases at J, with 12 bases between. CDR1 and CDR2 (germline): SEHNR, FQNEAQ (reference sequence). The CDR3 sequence is 16 residues long.

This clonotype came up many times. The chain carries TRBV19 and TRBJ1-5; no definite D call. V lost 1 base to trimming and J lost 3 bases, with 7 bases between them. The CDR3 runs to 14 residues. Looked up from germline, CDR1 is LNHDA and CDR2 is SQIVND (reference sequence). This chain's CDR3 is CASSIVDFNQPQHF. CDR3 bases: TGTGCCAGTAGTATAGTTGATTTCAATCAGCCCCAGCATTTT.

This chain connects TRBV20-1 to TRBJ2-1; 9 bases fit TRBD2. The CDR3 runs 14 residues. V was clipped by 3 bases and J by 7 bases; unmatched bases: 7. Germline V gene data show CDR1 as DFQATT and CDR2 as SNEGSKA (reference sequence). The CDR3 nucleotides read TGCAGTGCTAGTAGGCTAGCGGGACGGAATGAGCAGTTCTTC. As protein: CSASRLAGRNEQFF.

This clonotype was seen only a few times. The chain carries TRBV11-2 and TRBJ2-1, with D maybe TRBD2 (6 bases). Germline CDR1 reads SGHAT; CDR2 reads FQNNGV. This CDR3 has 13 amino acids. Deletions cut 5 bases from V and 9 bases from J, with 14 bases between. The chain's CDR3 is CASSTGTFPEQFF. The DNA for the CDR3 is TGTGCCAGCAGCACCGGGACTTTCCCTGAGCAGTTCTTC.

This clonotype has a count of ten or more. CDR3 sequence (DNA): TGTGCCAGCTCACCACTACAGGGGAACACTGAAGCTTTCTTT. Amino acids: CASSPLQGNTEAFF. The chain uses TRBV18 and TRBJ1-1, with D possibly matching TRBD1 (6 bases). The CDR3 has 14 amino acids. Per germline, CDR1 KGHSH and CDR2 LQKENI. The V and J ends lost 1 base and 1 base respectively, with 7 bases between them.

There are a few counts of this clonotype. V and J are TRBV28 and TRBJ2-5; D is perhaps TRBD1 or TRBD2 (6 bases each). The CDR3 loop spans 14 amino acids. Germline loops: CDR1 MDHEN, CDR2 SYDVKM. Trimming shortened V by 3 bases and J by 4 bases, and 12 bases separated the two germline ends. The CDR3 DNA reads TGTGCCAGCAGTTTTCGGGGGCTTGGAGAGACCCAGTACTTC. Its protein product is CASSFRGLGETQYF.

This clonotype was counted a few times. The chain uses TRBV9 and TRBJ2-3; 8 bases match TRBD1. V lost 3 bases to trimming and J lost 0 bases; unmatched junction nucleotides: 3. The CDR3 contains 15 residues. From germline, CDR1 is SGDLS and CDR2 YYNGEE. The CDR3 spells CASSDAGGSTDTQYF. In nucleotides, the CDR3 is TGTGCCAGCAGCGACGCAGGGGGCAGCACAGATACGCAGTATTTT.

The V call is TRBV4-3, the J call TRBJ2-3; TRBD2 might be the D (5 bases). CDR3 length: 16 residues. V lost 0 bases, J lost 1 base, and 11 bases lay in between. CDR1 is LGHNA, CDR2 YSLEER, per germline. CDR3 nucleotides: TGCGCCAGCAGCCAAGATCTCGCGGGTGGCACAGATACGCAGTATTTT. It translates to CASSQDLAGGTDTQYF.

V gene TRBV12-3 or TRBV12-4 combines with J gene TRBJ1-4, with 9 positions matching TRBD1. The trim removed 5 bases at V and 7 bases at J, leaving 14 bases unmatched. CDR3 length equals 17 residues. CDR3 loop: CASSATGGQEGVEKLFF. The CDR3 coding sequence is TGTGCCAGCAGTGCTACAGGGGGCCAAGAAGGAGTTGAAAAACTGTTTTTT.

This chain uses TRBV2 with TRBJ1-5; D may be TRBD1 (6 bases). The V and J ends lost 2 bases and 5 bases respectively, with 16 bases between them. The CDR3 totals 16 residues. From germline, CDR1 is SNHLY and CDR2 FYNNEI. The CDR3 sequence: CASSELGGARDQPQHF. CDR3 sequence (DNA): TGTGCCAGCAGTGAACTTGGGGGGGCACGGGATCAGCCCCAGCATTTT. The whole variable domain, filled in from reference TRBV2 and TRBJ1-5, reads EPEVTQTPSHQVTQMGQEVILRCVPISNHLYFYWYRQILGQKVEFLVSFYNNEISEKSEIFDDQFSVERPDGSNFTLKIRSTKLEDSAMYFCASSELGGARDQPQHFGDGTRLSIL.

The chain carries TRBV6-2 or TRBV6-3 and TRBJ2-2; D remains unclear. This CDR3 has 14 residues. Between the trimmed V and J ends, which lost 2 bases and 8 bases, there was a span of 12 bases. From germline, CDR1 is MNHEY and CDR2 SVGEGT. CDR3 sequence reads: CASSYGPLVGELFF. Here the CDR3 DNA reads TGTGCCAGCAGTTACGGCCCGCTAGTGGGGGAGCTGTTTTTT.

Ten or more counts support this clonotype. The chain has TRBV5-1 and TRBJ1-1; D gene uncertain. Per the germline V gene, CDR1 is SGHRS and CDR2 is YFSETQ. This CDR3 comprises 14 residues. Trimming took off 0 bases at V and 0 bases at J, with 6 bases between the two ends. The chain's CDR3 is CASSLGTVNTEAFF. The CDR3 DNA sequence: TGCGCCAGCAGCTTGGGTACCGTGAACACTGAAGCTTTCTTT.

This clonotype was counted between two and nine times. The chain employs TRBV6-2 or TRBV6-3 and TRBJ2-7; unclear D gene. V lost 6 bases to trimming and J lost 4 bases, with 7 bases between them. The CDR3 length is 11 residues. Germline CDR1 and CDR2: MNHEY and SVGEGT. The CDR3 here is CASSYTYEQYF. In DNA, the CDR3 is TGTGCCAGCAGCTACACGTACGAGCAGTACTTC.

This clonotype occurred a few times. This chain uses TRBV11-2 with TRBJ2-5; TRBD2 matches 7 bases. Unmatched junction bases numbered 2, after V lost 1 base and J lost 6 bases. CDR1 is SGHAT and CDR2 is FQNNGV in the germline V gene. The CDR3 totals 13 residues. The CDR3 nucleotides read TGTGCCAGCAGCTTAGTCGGGAGGCAGACCCAGTACTTC. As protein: CASSLVGRQTQYF. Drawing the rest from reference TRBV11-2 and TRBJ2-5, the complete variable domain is EAGVAQSPRYKIIEKRQSVAFWCNPISGHATLYWYQQILGQGPKLLIQFQNNGVVDDSQLPKDRFSAERLKGVDSTLKIQPAKLEDSAVYLCASSLVGRQTQYFGPGTRLLVL.